This T cell receptor beta chain stems from a study of blood T cell repertoires in COVID-19 (dated by TCRdb to 2020 to 2022). Regarding the research as a whole: The collaborator samples originated in the United States, Italy and Spain and spanned the acute and convalescent phases of COVID-19. The repertoires were released in a freely available public database meant as a resource for research on the immune response to SARS-CoV-2. The prospective study material was composed of cDNA or gDNA derived from T cells, B-cell-depleted T cells, or PBMCs. Deeply sampled blood TCRbeta repertoires from subjects exposed to, actively infected with, or recovered from COVID-19 were included in the dataset. A de-identified subject ID, COVID-19 status, age in years and sex were almost always included in the sample metadata. Samples were obtained from the ongoing ImmuneRACE study (first 160 participants) and from approximately 1,200 subjects provided by 6 global collaborators. HLA class I and class II types, where available, came from metadata supplied by the sample provider rather than from assay-based typing. The research as a whole found: The quantity of clinical and demographic metadata differed by source and by participant and was supplied without curation.

TCRbeta CDR3 regions were amplified from genomic DNA using the immunoSEQ Assay, a bias-controlled multiplex PCR. From the authors' description of their analysis: The number of nucleated cells in each sample was estimated from the amplification of reference gene primers within the assay. Sequence reads were collapsed and filtered to measure the absolute abundance of every unique TCRbeta CDR3 rearrangement. For each sample, productive Simpson clonality was calculated as the square root of Simpson's diversity index over productive rearrangements. TCRdb took this table from immuneACCESS and kept in-frame rearrangements with V and J called. Such tables lack part of the clones; where checked against another copy, unresolved V genes explain under half of the gap, and the rest is unexplained. The D gene and trimming were derived from the DNA, and the V and J assignments and clone size from that table. Within this sample are some 180,000 clones, with roughly 80% of them counted one time only. The biggest ten clones account for about 7.2% of the sample.

Reading from cysteine to phenylalanine, the CDR3 counts 18 amino acids. The kept DNA is CDR3 alone, 54 bases in frame from the first base. Trimming removed 7 bases from V and 1 base from J; the gene matches leave 15 bases unexplained. For CDR1 and CDR2, the germline V gene lists MDHEN and SYDVKM. A note on this clone: The specificity of this receptor is unknown. Base qualities are not recorded, but no much larger clone differs from it by a single base.

The collaborating institutions used their own protocols to collect whole blood in K2EDTA tubes. Collaborator samples were shipped for TCRbeta analysis as frozen whole blood, isolated PBMCs, or DNA extracted from either sample type. Sequences were obtained from peripheral blood. The sequence links TRBV28 to TRBJ2-4; TRBD2 fits 8 bases in the junction. The clonotype was recovered from a man in his 60s with acute or convalescent COVID-19. This receptor has the CDR3 CASTGRSGGQFAKNIQYF. The sequenced DNA: TGTGCCAGCACCGGGAGGTCGGGGGGGCAATTTGCCAAAAACATTCAGTACTTC.